The present entry profiles one T cell receptor (beta chain) with its context. Antigen: not known. Stated treatment: AdE1-LMPpoly-expanded autologous EBV-specific T-cell therapy followed by anti-PD-1 nivolumab. The assay was immunoSEQ multiplex PCR, and TCRdb's table has in-frame clones only and misses some. The sample includes about 23,000 clones, over 75% of them seen just once. CDR1 is SGDLS and CDR2 is YYNGEE in the germline V gene. Trimming removed 6 bases at V and 2 bases at J, with 11 bases between. The CDR3 extends over 13 amino acids. These data are taken from a study of EBV T-cell therapy then PD-1 blockade in nasopharyngeal carcinoma.

The chain combines TRBV9 with TRBJ1-2, with TRBD1 as a possible D gene (5 bases). The sequencing used CD8+ T cells from blood, collected around day 60 from a patient whose treatment included autologous EBV-specific T cells and nivolumab. This TCR came from a man between 35 and 55 years old with nasopharyngeal carcinoma. CDR3 amino acids: CASISPGNYGYTF. The CDR3 nucleotides are TGTGCCAGCATTTCGCCAGGGAACTATGGCTACACCTTC.